This T cell receptor beta chain emerged from a study of CD8+CD57+ T cells in acquired aplastic anemia. The V segment lost 4 bases and the J segment 1 base; nucleotides outside the gene matches: 3. Germline CDR1 and CDR2: SGHVS and FQNEAQ. This CDR3 spans 15 amino acids. It was patients with CD8+CD57+ cell expansion by flow cytometry who were chosen for sequencing. Patients were therapy-naive when their blood was sampled. Using genomic DNA as the template, TCR beta VDJ and CDR3 profiling was carried out. TCRdb ran MiXCR on the reads and lists one entry per CDR3 protein. The repertoire holds hundreds of thousands of distinct CDR3 sequences, with under 55% as singletons.

The TCR sequence derives from a human donor with aplastic anemia. The chain is built from TRBV7-8 and TRBJ2-3, with 9 bases fitting TRBD2. The sequencing sample was made of sorted CD4+, CD8+, or CD8+CD57+ T cells (not recorded which) from PBMCs. CDR3 nucleotide sequence: TGTGCCAGCAGCTCAACTAGCGGGCGCACAGATACGCAGTATTTT. Its translation: CASSSTSGRTDTQYF.